This passage covers 26 T cell receptor beta chains from one sample sequenced in a study of monozygotic twins with inflammatory bowel disease. TCRdb re-called the 5' RACE reads; every CDR3 protein appears as one record, without DNA. The sample's table shows fewer than 450,000 distinct CDR3 sequences. Sequenced sample: blood. All receptors derive from a human donor with ulcerative colitis or Crohn's disease, or a healthy co-twin of an affected twin (not recorded which).

This chain links TRBV24-1 with TRBJ1-4; TCRdb picks TRBD1, but there is no DNA to check that call. The CDR3 sequence is 16 residues long. From germline, CDR1 is KGHDR and CDR2 SFDVKD. The CDR3 loop is CATSDIPGQGDEKLFF.

The chain uses TRBV20-1 and TRBJ2-5; the TCRdb call, TRBD1, lacks DNA for checking. The CDR3 length is 15 residues. Germline V gene lookup returns CDR1 DFQATT and CDR2 SNEGSKA (reference sequence). The CDR3 here is CSAETRDRVWETQYF.

The V and J genes are TRBV4-1 and TRBJ1-1; the TCRdb D gene call, TRBD1, has no DNA to confirm it. Germline CDR1 is MGHRA and CDR2 is YSYEKL. This CDR3 has 15 residues. CDR3 loop: CASSQQKGLRTEAFF.

The chain combines TRBV11-2 with TRBJ2-7; no DNA is available, so the TRBD1 call from TCRdb remains unchecked. The CDR3 spans 14 residues. The germline V gene has CDR1 SGHAT and CDR2 FQNNGV. This chain's CDR3 is CASSSLRWSYEQYF.

The V and J genes are TRBV27 and TRBJ2-1; the TCRdb call, TRBD1, lacks DNA for checking. Germline V lookup: CDR1 MNHEY, CDR2 SMNVEV (reference sequence). The CDR3 consists of 15 residues. The chain's CDR3 is CASSLYGTGDNEQFF.

V is TRBV18 and J is TRBJ1-4. Per germline, CDR1 KGHSH and CDR2 LQKENI. The CDR3 runs 14 residues. CDR3 sequence: CASSPPEVREKLFF.

J is TRBJ2-1 and V is TRBV7-9; checking the TCRdb D call of TRBD2 is not possible without DNA. CDR3 length: 15 residues. Germline loops: CDR1 SEHNR, CDR2 FQNEAQ (reference sequence). CDR3 sequence reads: CASSAGLSSYNEQFF.

The chain links TRBV25-1 to TRBJ1-6; no DNA is available, so the TRBD1 call from TCRdb remains unchecked. Germline-derived CDR1 and CDR2 are MGHDK and SYGVNS. The CDR3 is 15 amino acids. The CDR3 region is CASSDPGGANSPLHF.

The rearrangement uses TRBV7-7 and TRBJ2-5; without DNA, the TCRdb call of TRBD2 cannot be checked. The germline V gene encodes CDR1 SSHAT and CDR2 FNYEAQ (reference sequence). The CDR3 runs 16 residues. This CDR3 reads CASSLGLAGTQETQYF. Supplemented by reference TRBV7-7 and TRBJ2-5, the full variable domain reads GAGVSQSPRYKVTKRGQDVTLRCDPISSHATLYWYQQALGQGPEFLTYFNYEAQPDKSGLPSDRFSAERPEGSISTLTIQRTEQRDSAMYRCASSLGLAGTQETQYFGPGTRLLVL.

The genes are TRBV20-1 and TRBJ2-7; the D call of TRBD2 rests on TCRdb alone, since no DNA is present to check it. This CDR3 has 15 residues. The germline V gene encodes CDR1 DFQATT and CDR2 SNEGSKA (reference sequence). The CDR3 protein is CSANLLAASSYEQYF.

The genes are TRBV6-1 and TRBJ1-2; TCRdb reports TRBD1, a call that lacks DNA to check it against. Germline V lookup: CDR1 MNHNS, CDR2 SASEGT. The CDR3 runs to 14 residues. This CDR3 reads CASIPTGGQGGYTF.

This rearrangement joins TRBV7-3 to TRBJ2-7; TCRdb designates TRBD1, a call that cannot be tested without DNA. CDR3 length: 15 amino acids. Per germline, CDR1 SGHTA and CDR2 FQGTGA. The CDR3 loop reads CASSIRQGGSYEQYF.

V and J are TRBV19 and TRBJ2-1. In germline, CDR1 is LNHDA, CDR2 SQIVND (reference sequence). This CDR3 is 12 amino acids long. This CDR3 reads CASSILGIEQFF.

The chain employs TRBV4-3 and TRBJ2-5; TCRdb's D gene call, TRBD1, goes unchecked for lack of DNA. CDR3 size: 14 residues. CDR1 LGHNA and CDR2 YSLEER come from the germline V gene. The CDR3: CASSQGGQGETQYF.

This chain links TRBV12-3 or TRBV12-4 with TRBJ2-3; the TRBD2 assignment by TCRdb is unverifiable without DNA. The CDR3 totals 11 residues. The CDR3 reads CATQASGTQYF.

This chain connects TRBV11-2 to TRBJ2-3; TCRdb's D call of TRBD1 is untestable without DNA. This CDR3 spans 16 amino acids. CDR1 is SGHAT and CDR2 is FQNNGV in the germline V gene. CDR3: CASTFLAGQGSDTQYF.

The J gene is TRBJ1-3, the V gene TRBV10-3; TCRdb outputs TRBD1, but without DNA this stays unchecked. The germline gives CDR1 ENHRY, CDR2 SYGVKD. The CDR3 is 16 residues long. This CDR3 reads CAISAGQGSQGNTIYF.

The V gene is TRBV5-1, the J gene TRBJ1-1; TCRdb gives TRBD1 as the D gene, but with no DNA this cannot be confirmed. Germline-derived CDR1 and CDR2 are SGHRS and YFSETQ. CDR3 size: 13 residues. The CDR3 loop reads CASSGGQEVEAFF.

This CDR3 is CASSPVGVDGYTF. The chain uses TRBV7-6 and TRBJ1-2. Germline V gives CDR1 SGHVS, CDR2 FNYEAQ. There are 13 residues in the CDR3.

The rearrangement links TRBV6-1 to TRBJ1-1; TCRdb's assignment of TRBD1 cannot be checked, as there is no DNA. The CDR3 consists of 15 residues. Germline V gene lookup returns CDR1 MNHNS and CDR2 SASEGT. The CDR3 sequence is CASSQTGGRNTEAFF.

The genes are TRBV5-1 and TRBJ2-1; TCRdb outputs TRBD2, but without DNA this stays unchecked. In germline, CDR1 is SGHRS, CDR2 YFSETQ. This CDR3 has 20 amino acids. This CDR3 reads CASSLTPASGAYRPYNEQFF.

This chain links TRBV4-2 with TRBJ2-7; no DNA is available, so the TRBD1 call from TCRdb remains unchecked. Germline lookup yields CDR1 LGHNA and CDR2 YNFKEQ. This CDR3 comprises 15 residues. The CDR3 here is CASSQDVGTELEQYF.

This chain uses TRBV6-2 or TRBV6-3 with TRBJ2-7; the D gene TCRdb calls, TRBD1, cannot be checked with no DNA. The CDR3 is 15 residues long. Germline V gene data show CDR1 as MNHEY and CDR2 as SVGEGT. CDR3 loop: CAIEVRDRGFYEQYF.

The chain recombines TRBV28 with TRBJ2-5; without DNA, the TCRdb call of TRBD1 cannot be checked. The V gene's germline CDR1 is MDHEN and CDR2 SYDVKM. The CDR3 is 16 amino acids. CDR3 in amino acids: CASRDPGQGSSETQYF.

V usage is TRBV7-9 and J usage is TRBJ1-6; TCRdb lists TRBD1, though no DNA is available to test this call. Germline assignment: CDR1 SEHNR and CDR2 FQNEAQ (reference sequence). The CDR3 extends over 15 amino acids. CDR3 in amino acids: CASSLAGTGRSPLHF.

The chain couples TRBV6-5 to TRBJ2-5; TCRdb returns TRBD1, unconfirmable since there is no DNA. Germline V gene sequence: CDR1 MNHEY, CDR2 SVGAGI. The CDR3 has 17 residues. The CDR3 here is CASSYTKRDRVEETQYF.